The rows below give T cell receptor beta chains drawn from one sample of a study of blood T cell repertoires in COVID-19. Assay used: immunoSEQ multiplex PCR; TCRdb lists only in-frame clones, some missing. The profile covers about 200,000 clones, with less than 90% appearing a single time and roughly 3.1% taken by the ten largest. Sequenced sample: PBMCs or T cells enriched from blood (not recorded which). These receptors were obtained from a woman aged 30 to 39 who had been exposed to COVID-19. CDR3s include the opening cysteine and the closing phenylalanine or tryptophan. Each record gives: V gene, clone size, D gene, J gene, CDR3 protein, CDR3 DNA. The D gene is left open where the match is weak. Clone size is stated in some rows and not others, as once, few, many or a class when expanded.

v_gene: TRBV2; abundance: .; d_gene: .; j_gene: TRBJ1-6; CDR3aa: CASSEGPGYNSPLHF; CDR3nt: TGTGCCAGCAGTGAAGGGCCTGGCTATAATTCACCCCTCCACTTT
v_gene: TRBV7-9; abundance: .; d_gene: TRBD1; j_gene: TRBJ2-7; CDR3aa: CASSSGTGWYEQYF; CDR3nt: TGTGCCAGCAGCTCTGGGACAGGTTGGTACGAGCAGTACTTC
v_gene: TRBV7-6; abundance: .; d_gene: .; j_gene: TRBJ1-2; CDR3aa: CASSPGNYGYTF; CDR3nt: TGTGCCAGCAGTCCAGGGAACTATGGCTACACCTTC
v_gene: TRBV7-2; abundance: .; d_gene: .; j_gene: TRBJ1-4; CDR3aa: CASSLVGGGGNEKLFF; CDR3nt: TGTGCCAGCAGCTTAGTAGGGGGAGGGGGGAATGAAAAACTGTTTTTT
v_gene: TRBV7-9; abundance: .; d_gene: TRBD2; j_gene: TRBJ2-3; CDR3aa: CASYLAGLAGGRRTDTQYF; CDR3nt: TGTGCCAGCTACCTGGCCGGTCTAGCGGGGGGGCGGCGTACAGATACGCAGTATTTT
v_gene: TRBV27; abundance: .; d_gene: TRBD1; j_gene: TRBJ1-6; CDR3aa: CASSLNRDRDSPLHF; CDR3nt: TGTGCCAGCAGTCTAAACCGGGACAGGGACTCACCCCTCCACTTT
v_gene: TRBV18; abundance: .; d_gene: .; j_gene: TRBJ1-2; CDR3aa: CASSLGPQTGGYTF; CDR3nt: TGTGCCAGCTCACTGGGACCTCAGACAGGTGGCTACACCTTC
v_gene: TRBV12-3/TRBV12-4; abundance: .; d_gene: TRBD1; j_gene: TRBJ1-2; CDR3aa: CASSPDRVRGYTF; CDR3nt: TGTGCCAGCAGCCCGGACAGGGTTCGTGGCTACACCTTC
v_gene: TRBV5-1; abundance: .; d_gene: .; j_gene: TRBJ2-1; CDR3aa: CASKVPGDEQFF; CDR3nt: TGCGCCAGCAAGGTTCCAGGGGATGAGCAGTTCTTC
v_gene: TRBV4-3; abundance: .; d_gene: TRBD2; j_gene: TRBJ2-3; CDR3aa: CASSQEAGGLLADTQYF; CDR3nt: TGCGCCAGCAGCCAAGAGGCGGGGGGGCTCCTAGCAGATACGCAGTATTTT
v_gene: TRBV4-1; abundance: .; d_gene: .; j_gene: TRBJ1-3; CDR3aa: CASSPSQGGSGNTIYF; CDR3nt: TGCGCCAGCAGCCCATCCCAGGGCGGGAGTGGAAACACCATATATTTT
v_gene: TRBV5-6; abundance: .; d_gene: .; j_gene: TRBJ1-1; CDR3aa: CASSLGPGEAFF; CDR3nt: TGTGCCAGCAGCTTGGGACCAGGCGAAGCTTTCTTT
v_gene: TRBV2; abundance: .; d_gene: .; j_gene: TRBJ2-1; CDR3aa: CASSGGSSYNEQFF; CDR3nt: TGTGCCAGCAGTGGCGGGTCCTCCTACAATGAGCAGTTCTTC
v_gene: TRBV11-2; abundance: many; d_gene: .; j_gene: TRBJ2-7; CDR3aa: CASSPTGTYEQYF; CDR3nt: TGTGCCAGCAGTCCGACAGGAACCTACGAGCAGTACTTC
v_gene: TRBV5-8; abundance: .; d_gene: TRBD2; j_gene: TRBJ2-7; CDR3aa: CASSWVAGNYEQYF; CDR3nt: TGTGCCAGCAGCTGGGTAGCGGGGAACTACGAGCAGTACTTC
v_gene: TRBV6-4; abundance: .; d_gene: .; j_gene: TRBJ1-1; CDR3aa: CASRETENTEAFF; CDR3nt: TGTGCCAGCAGGGAAACAGAAAACACTGAAGCTTTCTTT
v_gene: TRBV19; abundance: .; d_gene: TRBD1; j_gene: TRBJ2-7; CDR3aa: CASTRTGVDEQYF; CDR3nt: TGTGCCAGTACCCGGACAGGGGTGGACGAGCAGTACTTC
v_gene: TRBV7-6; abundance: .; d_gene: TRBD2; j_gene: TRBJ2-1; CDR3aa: CASSSRGRGNEQFF; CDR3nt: TGTGCCAGCAGCAGCCGGGGGAGGGGCAATGAGCAGTTCTTC
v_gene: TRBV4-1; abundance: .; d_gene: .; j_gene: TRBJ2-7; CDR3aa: CASSQARRSTYEQYF; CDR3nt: TGCGCCAGCAGCCAAGCACGCCGGTCAACCTACGAGCAGTACTTC
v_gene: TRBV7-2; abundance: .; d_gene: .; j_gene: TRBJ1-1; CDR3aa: CASSLGRANTEAFF; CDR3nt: TGTGCCAGCAGCTTAGGCAGGGCGAACACTGAAGCTTTCTTT
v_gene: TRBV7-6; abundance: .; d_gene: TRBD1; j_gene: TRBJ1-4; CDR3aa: CASSSRTGTEGEKLFF; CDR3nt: TGTGCCAGCAGCTCACGGACAGGTACCGAGGGGGAAAAACTGTTTTTT
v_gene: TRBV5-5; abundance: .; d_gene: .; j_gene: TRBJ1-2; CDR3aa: CASSLGAGTNYGYTF; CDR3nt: TGTGCCAGCAGCTTGGGCGCCGGTACTAACTATGGCTACACCTTC
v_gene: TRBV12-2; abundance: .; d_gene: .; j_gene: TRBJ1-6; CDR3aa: CASRLPLGVGGSPLHF; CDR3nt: TGTGCAAGTCGCTTACCCCTAGGGGTGGGGGGGTCACCCCTCCACTTT
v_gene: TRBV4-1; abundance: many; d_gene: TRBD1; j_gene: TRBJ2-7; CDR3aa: CASSHGQETYEQYF; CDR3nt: TGCGCCAGCAGCCACGGACAGGAAACCTACGAGCAGTACTTC
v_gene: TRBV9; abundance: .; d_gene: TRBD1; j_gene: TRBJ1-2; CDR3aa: CASSQRDRGIDGYTF; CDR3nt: TGTGCCAGCAGCCAGCGGGACAGGGGAATCGATGGCTACACCTTC
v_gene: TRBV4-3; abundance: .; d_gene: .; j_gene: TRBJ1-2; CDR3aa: CASSQDWGRVSYYGYTF; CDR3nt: TGCGCCAGCAGCCAAGATTGGGGGAGGGTATCATACTATGGCTACACCTTC
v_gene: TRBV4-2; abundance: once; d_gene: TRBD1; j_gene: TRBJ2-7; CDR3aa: CASSAGQGYEQYF; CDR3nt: TGTGCCAGCAGCGCGGGACAGGGATACGAGCAGTACTTC
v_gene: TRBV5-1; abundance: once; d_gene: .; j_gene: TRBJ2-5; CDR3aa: CASRTEGTQYF; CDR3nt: TGCGCCAGCAGGACTGAAGGGACCCAGTACTTC
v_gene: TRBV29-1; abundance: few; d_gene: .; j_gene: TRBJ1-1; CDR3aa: CSVTTSRLMNTEAFF; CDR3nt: TGCAGCGTTACCACAAGTAGACTCATGAACACTGAAGCTTTCTTT
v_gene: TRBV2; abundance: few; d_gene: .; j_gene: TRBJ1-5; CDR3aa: CASRESGNQPQHF; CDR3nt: TGTGCCAGCAGGGAATCGGGCAATCAGCCCCAGCATTTT